This T cell receptor beta chain was identified in a study of radiotherapy plus CTLA-4 blockade in lung cancer. On the study more broadly: Objective responses were seen in over 15% of patients, disease control in about 30%. Whole-study findings and limits: Reports identified early blood T cell clone dynamics, with interferon-beta, as the best response predictor.

The CDR3 is made up of 15 amino acids. The germline gives CDR1 SGHDT, CDR2 YYEEEE. V dropped 5 bases and J dropped 5; count of bases not matched to a gene: 9. About this clone itself: Its target is unknown.

TCRdb's copy holds only in-frame clones and misses some; the assay was immunoSEQ multiplex PCR. The sample carries 75,000 to 95,000 clones, 55% to 75% recorded once. The J gene is TRBJ1-1, the V gene TRBV5-6; 10 bases map to TRBD1. The sample here was peripheral blood, taken from a patient treated with radiotherapy plus ipilimumab. This TCR derives from a human donor with non-small cell lung cancer that progressed on radiotherapy plus ipilimumab. The CDR3 sequence: CASSPRDRGWTEAFF. DNA of the CDR3: TGTGCCAGCAGTCCCCGGGACAGGGGATGGACTGAAGCTTTCTTT.